Each of the 15 T cell receptor beta chains below was sequenced from the same sample in a study of blood T cell repertoires in COVID-19 (dated by TCRdb to the early 2020s). The protocol used for the library was the immunoSEQ multiplex PCR assay. In its TCRdb copy, this immuneACCESS table keeps in-frame sequences only and misses some clones. Where compared with another copy, unresolved V genes explain less than half of these, and the others have no known cause. This sample has 95,000 to 110,000 clones in its table, and roughly 82% of those were observed once. In total, the top ten clones hold about 4.8% of the sample. Sequenced input: peripheral blood. The source of these receptors is a man in his sixties with acute or convalescent COVID-19.

This clone was detected only once. This chain joins TRBV5-1 and TRBJ1-6; perhaps TRBD1 as D (6 bases). Trimming cost V 0 bases and J 7 bases, with 8 bases left between them. The germline gives CDR1 SGHRS, CDR2 YFSETQ. The CDR3 totals 14 residues. This CDR3 is CASSLAQGNSPLHF. The CDR3 bases are TGCGCCAGCAGCTTGGCTCAGGGGAATTCACCCCTCCACTTT. The full variable domain, its missing parts supplied by reference TRBV5-1 and TRBJ1-6, is KAGVTQTPRYLIKTRGQQVTLSCSPISGHRSVSWYQQTPGQGLQFLFEYFSETQRNKGNFPGRFSGRQFSNSRSEMNVSTLELGDSALYLCASSLAQGNSPLHFGNGTRLTVT.

This sequence joins TRBV28 and TRBJ1-3, with D tentatively TRBD1 (5 bases). Germline values: CDR1 MDHEN, CDR2 SYDVKM. The V end lost 7 bases, the J end lost 2 bases, and 18 bases lay between the germline ends. The CDR3 consists of 16 residues. CDR3 sequence: CASNLWGGKAGNTIYF. CDR3 nucleotide sequence: TGTGCCAGCAACCTATGGGGGGGTAAGGCTGGAAACACCATATATTTT. Full variable domain (remainder filled in from reference TRBV28 and TRBJ1-3): DVKVTQSSRYLVKRTGEKVFLECVQDMDHENMFWYRQDPGLGLRLIYFSYDVKMKEKGDIPEGYSVSREKKERFSLILESASTNQTSMYLCASNLWGGKAGNTIYFGEGSWLTVV.

The V and J genes are TRBV10-3 and TRBJ1-5, with 9 bases aligning to TRBD1. Germline trimming cut 0 bases from V and 7 bases from J; bases unmatched to any gene: 4. CDR3 length: 15 amino acids. Germline CDR1 ENHRY, CDR2 SYGVKD. CDR3 sequence (DNA): TGTGCCATCAGTGAGTCTTTCACAGGGGGCCAGCCCCAGCATTTT. Translation gives CAISESFTGGQPQHF.

The chain uses TRBV5-6 and TRBJ2-2; possibly TRBD1 for D (6 bases). V lost 3 bases and J 4 bases, leaving 7 bases between the germline ends. Germline V CDR1 and CDR2: SGHDT, YYEEEE. The CDR3 length is 13 residues. This CDR3 is CASSWGRTGELFF. DNA for the CDR3: TGTGCCAGCAGCTGGGGGCGCACCGGGGAGCTGTTTTTT.

The genes are TRBV5-6 and TRBJ1-2; perhaps TRBD1 as D (6 bases). The CDR3 totals 14 residues. V lost 5 bases, J lost 1 base, and 12 bases lay in between. Per germline, CDR1 SGHDT and CDR2 YYEEEE. CDR3 sequence (DNA): TGTGCCAGCAGGTATTACAGGGTTAACTATGGCTACACCTTC. Encoded protein: CASRYYRVNYGYTF.

V is TRBV6-1 and J is TRBJ1-3; 7 nucleotides align to TRBD1. V lost 2 bases and J lost 0; bases outside the gene matches: 7. The germline V gene has CDR1 MNHNS and CDR2 SASEGT. The CDR3 runs to 17 residues. The CDR3 DNA is TGTGCCAGCAGTGAAAGTGGGACAGCCATCTCTGGAAACACCATATATTTT. Translating gives CASSESGTAISGNTIYF.

The gene calls are TRBV2 and TRBJ2-7; tentatively, D is TRBD2 (5 bases). This CDR3 region has 13 residues. Per germline, CDR1 SNHLY and CDR2 FYNNEI. The ends were cut back, 4 bases at V and 9 bases at J, with 16 bases in the middle. The CDR3 DNA is TGTGCCAGCAGTGTAAGGACTGATTCGGGGCAGTACTTC. Translated, it gives CASSVRTDSGQYF.

The chain carries TRBV6-2 or TRBV6-3 and TRBJ1-5; D gene uncertain. The germline V gene encodes CDR1 MNHEY and CDR2 SVGEGT. The CDR3 consists of 16 residues. Trimming removed 0 bases from V and 6 bases from J, with 15 bases in between. The CDR3 here is CASSYSMRGAGQPQHF. DNA of the CDR3: TGTGCCAGCAGTTACTCGATGCGGGGTGCGGGTCAGCCCCAGCATTTT.

This rearrangement joins TRBV5-1 to TRBJ2-3; TRBD2 aligns across 8 bases. The ends lost 2 bases at V and 4 bases at J; junction bases unmatched: 18. The CDR3 is 19 amino acids. Germline CDR1 and CDR2: SGHRS and YFSETQ. This chain's CDR3 is CASSFPNRGGLGMSDTQYF. For the CDR3, the DNA is TGCGCCAGCAGCTTTCCGAATCGGGGGGGCCTAGGTATGTCAGATACGCAGTATTTT.

The chain uses TRBV18 and TRBJ1-2; D call uncertain. Per the germline V gene, CDR1 is KGHSH and CDR2 is LQKENI. The CDR3 covers 17 residues. Deletions cut 2 bases from V and 4 bases from J, with 20 bases between. CDR3 bases: TGTGCCAGCTCACCAAAGTGGGAGGGATCCCTGAGCTATGGCTACACCTTC. Residues: CASSPKWEGSLSYGYTF.

The chain uses TRBV28 and TRBJ1-2, with 7 bases that match TRBD1. CDR3 length: 15 residues. Germline loops: CDR1 MDHEN, CDR2 SYDVKM. J lost 6 bases, V lost 2 bases, and 9 bases had no gene match. The CDR3 bases are TGTGCCAGCAGTTTAAGAGACAGGGTACTTCATGGCTACACCTTC. It yields the protein CASSLRDRVLHGYTF.

This chain connects TRBV11-3 to TRBJ1-1; D is unresolved. Trimming took off 5 bases at V and 4 bases at J, with 8 bases between the two ends. The CDR3 loop spans 12 amino acids. The germline V gene has CDR1 SGHNT and CDR2 YENEEA. The DNA of the CDR3 is TGTGCCAGCAGCCCAGAGGGCACTGAAGCTTTCTTT. It yields the protein CASSPEGTEAFF. Full variable domain (rest looked up from reference TRBV11-3 and TRBJ1-1): EAGVVQSPRYKIIEKKQPVAFWCNPISGHNTLYWYLQNLGQGPELLIRYENEEAVDDSQLPKDRFSAERLKGVDSTLKIQPAELGDSAVYLCASSPEGTEAFFGQGTRLTVV.

This chain's CDR3 is CASKSEAGANVLTF. The CDR3 region has the DNA TGTGCCAGCAAGTCAGAGGCCGGGGCCAACGTCCTGACTTTC. The chain couples TRBV2 to TRBJ2-6; D is unclear. V dropped 7 bases and J dropped 4 bases, with 11 bases sitting between them. This CDR3 region has 14 residues. CDR1 is SNHLY and CDR2 is FYNNEI in the germline V gene.

The J gene is TRBJ2-3, the V gene TRBV7-2; 7 nucleotides match TRBD1. Per the germline V gene, CDR1 is SGHTA and CDR2 is FQGNSA. The V gene end was trimmed by 2 bases and the J gene end by 3 bases; junction bases not matched to a gene: 8. The CDR3 runs 16 residues. Here the CDR3 reads CASSLRPGQSTDTQYF. CDR3 coding DNA: TGTGCCAGCAGCTTAAGACCGGGACAGTCGACAGATACGCAGTATTTT.

This clone was detected a few times. This sequence joins TRBV11-3 and TRBJ2-7; D unresolved. The CDR3 covers 13 residues. The V end lost 3 bases, the J end lost 6 bases, and 12 bases lay between the germline ends. From germline, CDR1 is SGHNT and CDR2 YENEEA. CDR3 region: CASSFLGPPEQYF. CDR3 in DNA: TGTGCCAGCAGCTTCCTGGGCCCTCCCGAGCAGTACTTC.